The 23 T cell receptor beta chains listed next were all sequenced from one sample in a study of shared clonotypes between healthy human individuals. Repertoires were generated with immunoSEQ multiplex PCR, while TCRdb's copy carries only in-frame clones and drops some. Here the sample spans about 490,000 clones, more than 75% being singletons. The source material was PBMCs. The source is a middle-aged woman in good health. Some clones in this sample may be carry-over from other donors' samples.

This clone has only a few counts. V is TRBV7-2 and J is TRBJ2-1, with D maybe TRBD2 (5 bases). V dropped 3 bases and J dropped 1 base, with 7 bases sitting between them. Germline V gives CDR1 SGHTA, CDR2 FQGNSA. The CDR3 sequence is 14 residues long. CDR3 sequence: CASSFTSSYNEQFF. The CDR3 region has the DNA TGTGCCAGCAGCTTCACTAGTTCCTACAATGAGCAGTTCTTC.

The chain links TRBV7-6 to TRBJ2-5; D is perhaps TRBD2 (5 bases). The germline V and J ends were trimmed by 5 bases and 11 bases, with 18 bases remaining between them. Per the germline V gene, CDR1 is SGHVS and CDR2 is FNYEAQ. The CDR3 sequence is 13 residues long. The CDR3 reads CASSPGGGFEQYF. The CDR3 bases are TGTGCCAGCAGCCCAGGAGGCGGGTTTGAGCAGTACTTC. The full variable domain, in which reference TRBV7-6 and TRBJ2-5 provide the parts outside the CDR3, is GAGVSQSPRYKVTKRGQDVALRCDPISGHVSLYWYRQALGQGPEFLTYFNYEAQQDKSGLPNDRFSAERPEGSISTLTIQRTEQRDSAMYRCASSPGGGFEQYFGPGTRLLVL.

About this clone: Just one base apart from a much larger clone, this may be a read error. The chain uses TRBV4-3 and TRBJ2-3; possibly TRBD2 for D (5 bases). There are 16 residues in the CDR3. Germline loops: CDR1 LGHNA, CDR2 YSLEER. CDR3 nucleotides: TGCTCCAGCAGCCAAGTAGGAGGTAGCGCGGCAGATACGCAGTATTTT. This codes for CSSSQVGGSAADTQYF.

The chain is built from TRBV28 and TRBJ2-5, with D perhaps TRBD2 (5 bases). The CDR3 runs to 14 residues. The ends were cut back, 3 bases at V and 3 bases at J, with 11 bases in the middle. Germline V gives CDR1 MDHEN, CDR2 SYDVKM. The CDR3 DNA reads as TGTGCCAGCAGTTTCCTTATGAGGGAAGAGACCCAGTACTTC. Its translation is CASSFLMREETQYF.

This chain uses TRBV25-1 with TRBJ1-1, with D possibly matching TRBD1 (6 bases). V was cut by 7 bases and J by 0 bases, with 12 bases left in between. The CDR3 runs 14 residues. Germline V gene sequence: CDR1 MGHDK, CDR2 SYGVNS. The CDR3 here is CASKHGQMNTEAFF. CDR3 sequence (DNA): TGTGCCAGCAAACACGGACAGATGAACACTGAAGCTTTCTTT.

The chain is built from TRBV6-4 and TRBJ2-2; tentatively, D is TRBD2 (5 bases). Between the trimmed V and J ends, which lost 5 bases and 7 bases, there was a span of 17 bases. The CDR3 spans 15 residues. Germline CDR1 MRHNA, CDR2 SNTAGT. The CDR3 nucleotides read TGTGCCAGCAGTCCTGATCTGGGAGTAATCGGGGAGCTGTTTTTT. Its translation: CASSPDLGVIGELFF.

The rearrangement links TRBV28 to TRBJ2-3, with TRBD2 matching 8 bases. Germline CDR1 is MDHEN and CDR2 is SYDVKM. CDR3 size: 14 residues. V gave up 10 bases and J gave up 0 bases; unmatched junction bases: 6. CDR3: CAIGTGGSTDTQYF. The CDR3 nucleotides are TGTGCCATCGGCACGGGAGGGAGCACAGATACGCAGTATTTT.

The chain is built from TRBV11-2 and TRBJ2-3, with 9 positions matching TRBD1. This CDR3 contains 15 residues. V trimming: 2 bases; J trimming: 7 bases; junction bases outside the gene matches: 7. Looked up from germline, CDR1 is SGHAT and CDR2 is FQNNGV. In DNA form, the CDR3 reads TGTGCCAGCAGCTTATCCGGGACAGGGTGGAATACGCAGTATTTT. Its protein product is CASSLSGTGWNTQYF.

CDR3 in DNA: TGTGCCAGCAGCTGGTACAATGAGCAGTTCTTC. This codes for CASSWYNEQFF. The chain combines TRBV7-2 with TRBJ2-1; D remains ambiguous. The V gene's germline CDR1 is SGHTA and CDR2 FQGNSA. This CDR3 comprises 11 residues. Trimming took 4 bases from V and 4 from J, leaving 2 bases between them.

This clone was counted between two and nine times. V gene TRBV15 combines with J gene TRBJ1-4, with 8 positions matching TRBD1. The CDR3 is made up of 18 amino acids. J gave up 0 bases and V 3 bases, and 9 bases lay outside the gene matches. Germline V lookup: CDR1 LNHNV, CDR2 YYDKDF (reference sequence). The DNA of the CDR3 is TGTGCCACCAGCAGGTGGACAGGGCGTGTTGCAACTAATGAAAAACTGTTTTTT. This sequence encodes CATSRWTGRVATNEKLFF.

The chain is built from TRBV5-1 and TRBJ2-7; 9 positions agree with TRBD1. This CDR3 comprises 14 residues. Trimming removed 4 bases from V and 3 bases from J; junction bases left unmatched: 5. The germline CDR1 and CDR2 sequences are SGHRS and YFSETQ. CDR3: CASSNTGQGYEQYF. CDR3 nucleotide sequence: TGCGCCAGCAGCAATACGGGACAGGGCTACGAGCAGTACTTC.

As to this clone: A clone one base away is much larger, so this may be a read error. The rearrangement uses TRBV7-2 and TRBJ1-1; no clear D. There are 12 residues in the CDR3. The V end lost 2 bases, the J end lost 5 bases, and 6 bases lay between the germline ends. CDR1 and CDR2 from the germline V gene are SGHTA and FQGNSA. In DNA form, the CDR3 reads TGTGCCAGCAGCTTACCGGGGACTGAAGCTTTCTTT. Its protein is CASSLPGTEAFF.

The chain links TRBV7-9 to TRBJ2-2, with 10 bases matching TRBD2. Germline CDR1 and CDR2: SEHNR and FQNEAQ (reference sequence). CDR3 length equals 13 residues. With 4 bases clipped from V and 7 bases from J, the junction kept 0 bases outside the gene matches. The CDR3 is CASSSSGSGELFF. The DNA of the CDR3 is TGTGCCAGCAGCTCTAGCGGGAGCGGGGAGCTGTTTTTT. Full variable domain (rest looked up from reference TRBV7-9 and TRBJ2-2): DTGVSQNPRHKITKRGQNVTFRCDPISEHNRLYWYRQTLGQGPEFLTYFQNEAQLEKSRLLSDRFSAERPKGSFSTLEIQRTEQGDSAMYLCASSSSGSGELFFGEGSRLTVL.

In regard to this clone: This same CDR3 is encoded by further DNA sequences in the sample. This rearrangement joins TRBV28 to TRBJ1-4; D possibly corresponds to TRBD1 (5 bases). Deletions cut 6 bases from V and 3 bases from J, with 11 bases between. The CDR3 contains 14 residues. The germline CDR1 and CDR2 sequences are MDHEN and SYDVKM. The CDR3 DNA reads TGTGCCAGCAGCTCCAGGGTTGCTAATGAAAAACTGTTTTTT. It yields the protein CASSSRVANEKLFF. The variable domain in full, completed from reference TRBV28 and TRBJ1-4, reads DVKVTQSSRYLVKRTGEKVFLECVQDMDHENMFWYRQDPGLGLRLIYFSYDVKMKEKGDIPEGYSVSREKKERFSLILESASTNQTSMYLCASSSRVANEKLFFGSGTQLSVL.

As concerns this clone: This specimen includes other DNA sequences encoding the same CDR3. The rearrangement links TRBV28 to TRBJ1-5; D remains ambiguous. Germline V gene lookup returns CDR1 MDHEN and CDR2 SYDVKM. Between the trimmed V and J ends, which lost 3 bases and 7 bases, there was a span of 7 bases. CDR3 length equals 12 residues. The CDR3 sequence is CASSLLAQPQHF. CDR3 coding DNA: TGTGCCAGCAGTTTGTTGGCACAGCCCCAGCATTTT.

The chain employs TRBV28 and TRBJ1-5, with 10 positions matching TRBD1. CDR1 and CDR2 (germline): MDHEN, SYDVKM. Trimming cost V 8 bases and J 5 bases; bases outside gene matches: 9. The CDR3 extends over 15 amino acids. The DNA of the CDR3 is TGTGCCAGCTCACGTTTCGGGACAGGGGATCAGCCCCAGCATTTT. Its translation is CASSRFGTGDQPQHF.

This sequence joins TRBV28 and TRBJ2-3, with 12 bases fitting TRBD2. CDR1 MDHEN and CDR2 SYDVKM come from the germline V gene. The CDR3 runs to 15 residues. J gave up 5 bases and V 6 bases, and 6 bases lay outside the gene matches. The CDR3 DNA is TGTGCCAGCAGGACTAGCGGGAGCAATGTAGATACGCAGTATTTT. It encodes CASRTSGSNVDTQYF.

The CDR3 nucleotides are TGTGCCAGCAGCTTGCACGGGAGCCTAGCCAAAAACATTCAGTACTTC. Its protein is CASSLHGSLAKNIQYF. The chain uses TRBV5-4 and TRBJ2-4; weak D call: TRBD2 (6 bases). The CDR3 is made up of 16 amino acids. V was trimmed by 1 base and J by 0 bases, leaving 11 bases between them. Germline V lookup: CDR1 SGHNT, CDR2 YYREEE (reference sequence).

The chain carries TRBV5-1 and TRBJ2-7; D is perhaps TRBD1 or TRBD2 (5 bases each). V lost 4 bases and J lost 1, with 9 bases in between. From germline, CDR1 is SGHRS and CDR2 YFSETQ. This CDR3 is built from 13 residues. In nucleotides, the CDR3 is TGCGCCAGCAGCCGGGACGGGTCCTACGAGCAGTACTTC. Amino acids: CASSRDGSYEQYF.

The chain links TRBV30 to TRBJ2-1, with TRBD2 matching 8 bases. V dropped 1 base and J dropped 2; count of bases not matched to a gene: 4. The CDR3 sequence is 15 residues long. The germline gives CDR1 GTSNPN, CDR2 SVGIG (reference sequence). The CDR3 sequence is CAWSAGRVAYNEQFF. CDR3 coding DNA: TGTGCCTGGAGTGCCGGGAGGGTTGCCTACAATGAGCAGTTCTTC.

This chain joins TRBV5-4 and TRBJ2-2, with TRBD2 identical over 8 bases. The junction had 6 bases not matched to a gene; V was cut back by 2 bases and J by 6 bases. The CDR3 spans 15 residues. CDR1 is SGHNT and CDR2 is YYREEE in the germline V gene (reference sequence). Here the CDR3 reads CASSFDPGGAGELFF. CDR3 in DNA: TGTGCCAGCAGCTTCGATCCGGGAGGGGCCGGGGAGCTGTTTTTT. The full variable domain, with the rest looked up from reference TRBV5-4 and TRBJ2-2, is ETGVTQSPTHLIKTRGQQVTLRCSSQSGHNTVSWYQQALGQGPQFIFQYYREEENGRGNFPPRFSGLQFPNYSSELNVNALELDDSALYLCASSFDPGGAGELFFGEGSRLTVL.

This clone has a count of ten or more. V usage is TRBV6-1 and J usage is TRBJ1-2; D is possibly TRBD1 (5 bases). V shed 3 bases and J shed 7 bases, with 12 bases lying between them. The CDR3 is made up of 13 amino acids. Germline values: CDR1 MNHNS, CDR2 SASEGT. CDR3 sequence reads: CASSEGPWGGYTF. The CDR3 DNA reads as TGTGCCAGCAGTGAGGGACCTTGGGGTGGCTACACCTTC.

V is TRBV10-3 and J is TRBJ2-3; 8 bases map to TRBD2. Trimming removed 4 bases from V and 0 bases from J; junction bases left unmatched: 15. In germline, CDR1 is ENHRY, CDR2 SYGVKD. The CDR3 sequence is 19 residues long. The CDR3 spells CAISAPSGSSVSSTDTQYF. Written as DNA, the CDR3 is TGTGCCATCAGTGCACCTAGCGGGTCCTCCGTCTCTAGCACAGATACGCAGTATTTT.